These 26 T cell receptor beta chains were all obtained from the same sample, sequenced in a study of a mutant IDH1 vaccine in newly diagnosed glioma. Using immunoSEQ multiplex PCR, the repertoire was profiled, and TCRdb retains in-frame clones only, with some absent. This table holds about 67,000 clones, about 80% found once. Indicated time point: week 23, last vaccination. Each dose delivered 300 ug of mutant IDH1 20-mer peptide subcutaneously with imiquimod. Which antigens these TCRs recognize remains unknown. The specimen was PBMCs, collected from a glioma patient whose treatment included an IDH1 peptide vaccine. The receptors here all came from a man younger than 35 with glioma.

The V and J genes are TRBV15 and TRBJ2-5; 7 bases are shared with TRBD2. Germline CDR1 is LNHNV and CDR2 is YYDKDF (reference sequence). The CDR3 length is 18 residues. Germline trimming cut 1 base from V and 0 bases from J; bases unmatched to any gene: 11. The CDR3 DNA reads TGTGCCACCAGCAGAGGGGTGGGCCTAGCGGTGTACCAAGAGACCCAGTACTTC. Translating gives CATSRGVGLAVYQETQYF.

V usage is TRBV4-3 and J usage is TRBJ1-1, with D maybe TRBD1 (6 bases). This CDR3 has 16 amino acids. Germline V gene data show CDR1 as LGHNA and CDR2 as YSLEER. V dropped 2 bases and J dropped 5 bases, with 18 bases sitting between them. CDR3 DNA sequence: TGCGCCAGCAGCCAAACACAGGCGGGGGCGGGGACTGAAGCTTTCTTT. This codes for CASSQTQAGAGTEAFF.

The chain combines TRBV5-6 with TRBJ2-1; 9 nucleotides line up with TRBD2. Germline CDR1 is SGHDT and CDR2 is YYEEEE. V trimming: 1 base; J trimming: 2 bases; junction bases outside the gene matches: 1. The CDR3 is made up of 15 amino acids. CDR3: CASSLLAGAYNEQFF. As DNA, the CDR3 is TGTGCCAGCAGCTTGTTAGCGGGGGCCTACAATGAGCAGTTCTTC.

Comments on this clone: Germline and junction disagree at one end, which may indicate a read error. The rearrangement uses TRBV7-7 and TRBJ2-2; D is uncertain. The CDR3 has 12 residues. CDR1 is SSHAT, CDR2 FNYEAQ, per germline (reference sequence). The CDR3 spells CASSLGTGELFF. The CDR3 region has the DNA TGTGCTAGCAGCTTAGGAACCGGGGAGCTGTTTTTT.

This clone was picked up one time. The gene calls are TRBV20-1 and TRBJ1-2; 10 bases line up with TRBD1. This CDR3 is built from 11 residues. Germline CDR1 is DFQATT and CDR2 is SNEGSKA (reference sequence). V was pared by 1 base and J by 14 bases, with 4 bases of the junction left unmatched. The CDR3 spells CSARGTGGETF. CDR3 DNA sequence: TGCAGTGCTAGAGGGACAGGGGGGGAGACCTTC.

CDR3 nucleotide sequence: TGCAGCGTGGGGGGGGGTGCGGAACGCGAGCAGTACTTC. The encoded protein is CSVGGGAEREQYF. This chain joins TRBV29-1 and TRBJ2-7; 7 bases are shared with TRBD2. Looked up from germline, CDR1 is SQVTM and CDR2 is ANQGSEA. The junction had 11 bases not matched to a gene; V was cut back by 6 bases and J by 6 bases. The CDR3 has 13 amino acids.

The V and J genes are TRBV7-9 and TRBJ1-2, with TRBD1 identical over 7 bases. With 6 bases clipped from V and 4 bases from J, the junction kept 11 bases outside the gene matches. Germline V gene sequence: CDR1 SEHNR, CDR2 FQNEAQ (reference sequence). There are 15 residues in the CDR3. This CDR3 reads CASSTTGVGPYGYTF. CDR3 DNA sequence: TGTGCCAGCAGTACTACAGGGGTTGGTCCCTATGGCTACACCTTC.

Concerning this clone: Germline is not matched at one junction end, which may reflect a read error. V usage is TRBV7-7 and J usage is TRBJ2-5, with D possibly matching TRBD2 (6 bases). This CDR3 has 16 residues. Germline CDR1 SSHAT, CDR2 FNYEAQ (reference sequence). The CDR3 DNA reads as TGTGCTAGCAGCTTAGGAAGCGGGTCACGACAAGAGACCCAGTACTTC. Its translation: CASSLGSGSRQETQYF.

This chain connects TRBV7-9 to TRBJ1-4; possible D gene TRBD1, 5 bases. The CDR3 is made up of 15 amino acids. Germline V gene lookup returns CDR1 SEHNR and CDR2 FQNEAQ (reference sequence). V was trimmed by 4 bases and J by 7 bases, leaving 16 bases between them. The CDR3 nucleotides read TGTGCCAGCAGCTCCGTGGGAGGGACGGGTGAAAAACTGTTTTTT. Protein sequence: CASSSVGGTGEKLFF.

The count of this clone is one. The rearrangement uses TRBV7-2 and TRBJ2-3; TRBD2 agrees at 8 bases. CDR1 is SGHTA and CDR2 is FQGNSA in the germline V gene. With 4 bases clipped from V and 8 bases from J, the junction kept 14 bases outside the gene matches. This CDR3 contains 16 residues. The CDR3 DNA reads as TGTGCCAGCAGCTCCTGGGAGCGGGGGACAAAGGGTACGCAGTATTTT. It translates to CASSSWERGTKGTQYF.

In nucleotides, the CDR3 is TGTGCCTGGTTGGACTGGACTGAAGCTTTCTTT. This encodes CAWLDWTEAFF. The gene calls are TRBV30 and TRBJ1-1; D is undetermined. CDR3 size: 11 residues. Trimming shortened V by 5 bases and J by 5 bases, and 9 bases separated the two germline ends. Germline V gene lookup returns CDR1 GTSNPN and CDR2 SVGIG (reference sequence).

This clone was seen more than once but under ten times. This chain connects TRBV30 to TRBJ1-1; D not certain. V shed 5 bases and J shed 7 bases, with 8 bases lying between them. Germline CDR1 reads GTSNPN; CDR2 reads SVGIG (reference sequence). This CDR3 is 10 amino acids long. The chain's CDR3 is CAWGENEAFF. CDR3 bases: TGTGCCTGGGGGGAAAATGAAGCTTTCTTT.

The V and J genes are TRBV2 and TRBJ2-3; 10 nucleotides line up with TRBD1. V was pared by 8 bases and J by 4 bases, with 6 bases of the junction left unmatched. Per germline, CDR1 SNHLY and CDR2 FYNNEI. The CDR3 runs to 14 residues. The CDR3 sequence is CASLGTGAADTQYF. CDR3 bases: TGTGCCAGCCTTGGGACAGGGGCCGCAGATACGCAGTATTTT.

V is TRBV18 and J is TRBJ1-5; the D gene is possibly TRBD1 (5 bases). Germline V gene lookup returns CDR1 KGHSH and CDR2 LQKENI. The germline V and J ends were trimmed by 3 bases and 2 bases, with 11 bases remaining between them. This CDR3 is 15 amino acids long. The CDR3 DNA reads TGTGCCAGCTCACCGACGAAACAGGGCAATCAGCCCCAGCATTTT. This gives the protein CASSPTKQGNQPQHF.

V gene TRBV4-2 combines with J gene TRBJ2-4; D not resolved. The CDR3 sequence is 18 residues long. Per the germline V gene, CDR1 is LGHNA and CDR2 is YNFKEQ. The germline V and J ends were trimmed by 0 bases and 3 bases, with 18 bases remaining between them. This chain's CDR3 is CASSQEGTEGMVKNIQYF. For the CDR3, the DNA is TGTGCCAGCAGCCAAGAGGGAACGGAAGGGATGGTCAAAAACATTCAGTACTTC.

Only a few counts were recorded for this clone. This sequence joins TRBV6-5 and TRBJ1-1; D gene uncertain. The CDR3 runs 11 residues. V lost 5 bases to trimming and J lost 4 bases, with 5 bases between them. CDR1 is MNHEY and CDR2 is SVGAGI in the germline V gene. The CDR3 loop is CASSQGTEAFF. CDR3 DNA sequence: TGTGCCAGCAGTCAAGGCACTGAAGCTTTCTTT.

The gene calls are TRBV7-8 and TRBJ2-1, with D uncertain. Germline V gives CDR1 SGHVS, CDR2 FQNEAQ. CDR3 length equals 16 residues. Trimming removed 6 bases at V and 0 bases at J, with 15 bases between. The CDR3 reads CASSGVGSSSYNEQFF. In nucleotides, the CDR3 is TGTGCCAGCAGTGGGGTGGGCAGTAGCTCCTACAATGAGCAGTTCTTC.

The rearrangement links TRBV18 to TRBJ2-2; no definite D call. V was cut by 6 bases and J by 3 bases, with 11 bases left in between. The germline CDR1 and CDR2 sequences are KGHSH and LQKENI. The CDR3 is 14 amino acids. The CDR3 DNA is TGTGCCAGCTCCCCGGTTGGGTACACCGGGGAGCTGTTTTTT. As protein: CASSPVGYTGELFF.

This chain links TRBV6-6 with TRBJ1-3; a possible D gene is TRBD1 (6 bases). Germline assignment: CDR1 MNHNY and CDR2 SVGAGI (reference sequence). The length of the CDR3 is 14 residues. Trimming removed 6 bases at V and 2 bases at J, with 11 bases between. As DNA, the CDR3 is TGTGCCAGCAGCCTACAGGGAACTGGAAACACCATATATTTT. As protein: CASSLQGTGNTIYF.

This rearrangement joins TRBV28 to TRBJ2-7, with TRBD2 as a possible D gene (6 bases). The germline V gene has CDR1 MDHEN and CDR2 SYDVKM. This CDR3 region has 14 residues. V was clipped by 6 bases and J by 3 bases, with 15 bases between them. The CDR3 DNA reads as TGTGCCAGCAGCGGGGGAGATTCTTTCTACGAGCAGTACTTC. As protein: CASSGGDSFYEQYF.

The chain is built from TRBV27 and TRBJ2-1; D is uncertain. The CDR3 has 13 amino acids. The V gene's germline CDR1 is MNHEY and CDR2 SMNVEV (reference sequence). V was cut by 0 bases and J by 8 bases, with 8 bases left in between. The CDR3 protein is CASSLSYGHEQFF. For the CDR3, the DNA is TGTGCCAGCAGTTTATCGTACGGGCATGAGCAGTTCTTC.

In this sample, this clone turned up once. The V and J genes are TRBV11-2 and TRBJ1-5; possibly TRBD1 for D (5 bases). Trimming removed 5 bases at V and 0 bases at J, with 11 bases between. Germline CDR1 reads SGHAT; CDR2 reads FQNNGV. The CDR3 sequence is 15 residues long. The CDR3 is CASSPDTSSNQPQHF. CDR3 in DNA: TGTGCCAGCAGCCCGGACACATCTAGCAATCAGCCCCAGCATTTT.

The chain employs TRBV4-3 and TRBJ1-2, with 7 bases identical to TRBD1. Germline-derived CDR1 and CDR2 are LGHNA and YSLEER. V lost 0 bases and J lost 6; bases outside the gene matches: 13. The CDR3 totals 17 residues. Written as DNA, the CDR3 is TGCGCCAGCAGCCAAGAGTTCCTAATCACAGGGGCGGATGGCTACACCTTC. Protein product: CASSQEFLITGADGYTF.

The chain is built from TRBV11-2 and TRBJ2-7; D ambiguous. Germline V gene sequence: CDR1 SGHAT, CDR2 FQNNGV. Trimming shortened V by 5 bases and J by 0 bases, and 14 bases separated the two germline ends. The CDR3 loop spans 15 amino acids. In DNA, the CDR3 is TGTGCCAGCAGCACCCAACCTGGAAGCTCCTACGAGCAGTACTTC. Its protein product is CASSTQPGSSYEQYF.

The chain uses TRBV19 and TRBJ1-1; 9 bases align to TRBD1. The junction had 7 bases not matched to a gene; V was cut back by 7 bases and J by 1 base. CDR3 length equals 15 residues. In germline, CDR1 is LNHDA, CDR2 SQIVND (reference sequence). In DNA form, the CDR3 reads TGTGCCAGTACCCGGGACAGGGTGGCGAACACTGAAGCTTTCTTT. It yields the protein CASTRDRVANTEAFF.

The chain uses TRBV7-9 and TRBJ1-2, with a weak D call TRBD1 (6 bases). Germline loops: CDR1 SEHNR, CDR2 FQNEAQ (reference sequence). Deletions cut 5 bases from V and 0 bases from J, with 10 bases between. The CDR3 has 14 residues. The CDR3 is CASSPTGPNYGYTF. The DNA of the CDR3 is TGTGCCAGCAGCCCGACAGGCCCTAACTATGGCTACACCTTC.